These 28 T cell receptor beta chains came from one sample sequenced in a study of blood T cell repertoires in COVID-19. Sequenced by immunoSEQ multiplex PCR; TCRdb stores in-frame clones only, minus some. The data contain over 65,000 clones, around 89% of them singletons. Sequenced input: peripheral blood. The receptors come from an older woman with acute or convalescent COVID-19.

V gene TRBV11-2 combines with J gene TRBJ2-6, with 7 bases matching TRBD1. The germline V gene has CDR1 SGHAT and CDR2 FQNNGV. The CDR3 spans 18 residues. After removal of 7 bases from V and 1 base from J, the junction contained 13 bases not matched to a gene. For the CDR3, the DNA is TGTGCCAGCATACTCACAGGGGTCCCTGGGTCTGGGGCCAACGTCCTGACTTTC. Its translation: CASILTGVPGSGANVLTF.

The rearrangement uses TRBV10-3 and TRBJ2-2, with TRBD2 matching over 7 bases. The V and J ends lost 10 bases and 7 bases, in that order; junction bases with no gene match: 9. Germline assignment: CDR1 ENHRY and CDR2 SYGVKD. The CDR3 covers 13 residues. CDR3 amino acids: CATLSGSDGELFF. DNA for the CDR3: TGTGCCACCCTTAGCGGGTCAGACGGGGAGCTGTTTTTT.

The J gene is TRBJ2-1, the V gene TRBV4-2; 10 positions match TRBD2. The germline gives CDR1 LGHNA, CDR2 YNFKEQ. This CDR3 has 16 residues. Trimming at V came to 4 bases and at J to 9 bases, leaving 12 bases not matched to a gene. CDR3: CASSLLRSSGSGEQFF. CDR3 in DNA: TGTGCCAGCAGCCTCCTGAGATCTAGCGGGAGCGGTGAGCAGTTCTTC.

The chain joins TRBV12-2 to TRBJ1-4; TRBD1, the table's D call, was not compared with the DNA. TRBV12-2 counts as a pseudogene. This CDR3 spans 17 amino acids. The CDR3 protein is CASRYELPGQGLEKLFF. The CDR3 DNA is TGTGCAAGTCGCTACGAACTTCCGGGACAGGGTCTTGAAAAACTGTTTTTT.

The chain links TRBV7-3 to TRBJ2-5; 7 bases match TRBD1. CDR1 is SGHTA and CDR2 is FQGTGA in the germline V gene. With V trimmed by 2 bases and J by 3 bases, 0 bases remained unmatched. This CDR3 contains 13 residues. CDR3 coding DNA: TGTGCCAGCAGCTTAGACAGGGAAGAGACCCAGTACTTC. Its protein product is CASSLDREETQYF.

This clone is a singleton in its sample. The chain links TRBV9 to TRBJ1-1, with D possibly matching TRBD1 (6 bases). The germline CDR1 and CDR2 sequences are SGDLS and YYNGEE. V dropped 2 bases and J dropped 1 base, with 12 bases sitting between them. CDR3 size: 15 residues. The CDR3 region has the DNA TGTGCCAGCAGCGTGGGGGGGCAGAAGAACACTGAAGCTTTCTTT. Its protein product is CASSVGGQKNTEAFF. Variable domain in full (rest from reference TRBV9 and TRBJ1-1): DSGVTQTPKHLITATGQRVTLRCSPRSGDLSVYWYQQSLDQGLQFLIQYYNGEERAKGNILERFSAQQFPDLHSELNLSSLELGDSALYFCASSVGGQKNTEAFFGQGTRLTVV.

The chain combines TRBV9 with TRBJ2-7, with a possible D match to TRBD1 (5 bases). Per germline, CDR1 SGDLS and CDR2 YYNGEE. CDR3 size: 14 residues. The V end was cut by 1 base, the J end by 1 base, with 9 bases between. CDR3 in amino acids: CASSVYAGSYEQYV. In DNA form, the CDR3 reads TGTGCCAGCAGCGTATACGCAGGGTCCTACGAGCAGTACGTC.

The chain uses TRBV6-2 or TRBV6-3 and TRBJ2-5, with 7 bases identical to TRBD2. Germline loops: CDR1 MNHEY, CDR2 SVGEGT. This CDR3 comprises 16 residues. The ends lost 2 bases at V and 4 bases at J; junction bases unmatched: 10. In nucleotides, the CDR3 is TGTGCCAGCAGTTACGGGGCGGGAGATGTTGGAGAGACCCAGTACTTC. Amino acids: CASSYGAGDVGETQYF.

In its sample, this clone was seen once. The V and J genes are TRBV19 and TRBJ1-1; D is possibly TRBD1 (5 bases). Per germline, CDR1 LNHDA and CDR2 SQIVND (reference sequence). The V gene lost 5 bases and the J gene lost 5 bases, with 9 bases spanning the gap. This CDR3 is built from 12 residues. The CDR3 loop reads CASSSGGTEAFF. The CDR3 bases are TGTGCCAGTAGTTCGGGGGGGACTGAAGCTTTCTTT.

The CDR3 sequence is CAISGRVIAGVTPSYNEQFF. DNA of the CDR3: TGTGCCATCAGTGGGAGGGTAATAGCGGGAGTGACCCCCTCCTACAATGAGCAGTTCTTC. V gene TRBV10-3 combines with J gene TRBJ2-1; 9 positions match TRBD2. Germline assignment: CDR1 ENHRY and CDR2 SYGVKD. The CDR3 contains 20 residues. Trimming cost V 4 bases and J 0 bases; bases outside gene matches: 16.

In DNA, the CDR3 is TGCGCCAGCAGCTTGGGTGGGCAGCTCGACAAAAAACTGTTTTTT. Its translation: CASSLGGQLDKKLFF. The chain employs TRBV5-1 and TRBJ1-4, with D uncertain. Germline-derived CDR1 and CDR2 are SGHRS and YFSETQ. The CDR3 totals 15 residues. Trimming took off 0 bases at V and 9 bases at J, with 15 bases between the two ends.

The chain uses TRBV19 and TRBJ1-2; D is unresolved. The CDR3 sequence is 15 residues long. V was clipped by 6 bases and J by 2 bases, with 16 bases between them. CDR1 LNHDA and CDR2 SQIVND come from the germline V gene (reference sequence). CDR3 sequence reads: CASSKLSAANYGYTF. The CDR3 region has the DNA TGTGCCAGTAGCAAACTCTCGGCAGCGAACTATGGCTACACCTTC.

CDR3 nucleotide sequence: TGTGCCAGCAGCCTTGGACTAGCGGGTGCTTACAATGAGCAGTTCTTC. It specifies CASSLGLAGAYNEQFF. The genes are TRBV5-5 and TRBJ2-1; 11 bases line up with TRBD2. Germline loops: CDR1 SGHKS, CDR2 YYEKEE (reference sequence). The length of the CDR3 is 16 residues. V lost 4 bases, J lost 4 bases, and 7 bases stayed unmatched.

The gene calls are TRBV24-1 and TRBJ2-1; 9 bases map to TRBD1. The CDR3 runs 16 residues. The germline CDR1 and CDR2 sequences are KGHDR and SFDVKD. J gave up 8 bases and V 2 bases, and 9 bases lay outside the gene matches. CDR3 protein: CATSDWGQGANDEQFF. The DNA of the CDR3 is TGTGCCACCAGTGATTGGGGACAGGGTGCGAACGATGAGCAGTTCTTC.

This sequence joins TRBV5-5 and TRBJ1-1; TRBD1 is a possible D gene (5 bases). Trimming took 0 bases from V and 3 from J, leaving 9 bases between them. The CDR3 runs 14 residues. CDR1 is SGHKS and CDR2 is YYEKEE in the germline V gene (reference sequence). The CDR3 region is CASSLARVDTEAFF. CDR3 bases: TGTGCCAGCAGCTTGGCCAGGGTTGACACTGAAGCTTTCTTT.

The chain couples TRBV19 to TRBJ1-2; 7 bases align to TRBD1. The CDR3 has 13 residues. Germline-derived CDR1 and CDR2 are LNHDA and SQIVND (reference sequence). Trimming at V came to 3 bases and at J to 3 bases, leaving 1 base not matched to a gene. CDR3 sequence reads: CASSITGDYGYTF. CDR3 nucleotides: TGTGCCAGTAGTATTACAGGGGACTATGGCTACACCTTC.

This clone was counted only a few times. This sample also contains other DNA sequences that code for the same CDR3. This sequence joins TRBV5-1 and TRBJ1-1; TRBD1 matches 11 bases. CDR1 and CDR2 from the germline V gene are SGHRS and YFSETQ. V shed 2 bases and J 8 bases; nucleotides not matched to a gene: 5. CDR3 size: 14 residues. CDR3 DNA sequence: TGCGCCAGCAGCTTTGGACAGGGGGCTGTAGAAGCTTTCTTT. Translation: CASSFGQGAVEAFF.

This chain joins TRBV19 and TRBJ1-4; the D gene is possibly TRBD1 (6 bases). The CDR3 contains 15 residues. Germline V lookup: CDR1 LNHDA, CDR2 SQIVND (reference sequence). With 8 bases removed from V and 7 bases from J, the gap between germline ends came to 20 bases. As DNA, the CDR3 is TGTGCCAGTTCACCGGGGGGCTACGGGGTTGAAAAACTGTTTTTT. Residues: CASSPGGYGVEKLFF.

The V gene is TRBV24-1, the J gene TRBJ2-3; TRBD1 matches at 7 bases. Germline lookup yields CDR1 KGHDR and CDR2 SFDVKD. Trimming cost V 7 bases and J 2 bases; bases outside gene matches: 8. The CDR3 totals 15 residues. The CDR3 protein is CATSYGRGLTDTQYF. The CDR3 DNA follows: TGTGCCACCAGCTACGGTAGGGGGCTCACAGATACGCAGTATTTT.

The rearrangement uses TRBV4-1 and TRBJ2-3; no definite D call. Trimming removed 1 base from V and 0 bases from J, with 11 bases in between. The CDR3 totals 16 residues. Germline CDR1 is MGHRA and CDR2 is YSYEKL. DNA for the CDR3: TGCGCCAGCAGCCAAGGTCCCGTTCCCAGCACAGATACGCAGTATTTT. Its protein is CASSQGPVPSTDTQYF.

The chain joins TRBV2 to TRBJ2-2, with 8 bases lining up with TRBD1. Germline CDR1 reads SNHLY; CDR2 reads FYNNEI. Unmatched junction bases numbered 6, after V lost 6 bases and J lost 6 bases. The CDR3 is 14 residues long. The CDR3, as DNA: TGTGCCAGCAGGACCCAGGGGGCGCCCGGGGAGCTGTTTTTT. Residues: CASRTQGAPGELFF.

This clone showed up just once. This chain links TRBV10-3 with TRBJ1-6; the match to TRBD1 covers 7 bases. Unmatched junction bases numbered 4, after V lost 4 bases and J lost 7 bases. The CDR3 consists of 14 residues. Germline V gives CDR1 ENHRY, CDR2 SYGVKD. The CDR3 spells CAISVGDSNSPLHF. The CDR3 DNA follows: TGTGCCATCAGTGTGGGGGACAGCAATTCACCCCTCCACTTT.

This clone appeared a single time. The chain employs TRBV2 and TRBJ1-6; D call uncertain. Germline V gives CDR1 SNHLY, CDR2 FYNNEI. CDR3 size: 16 residues. V lost 4 bases and J lost 2, with 12 bases in between. Here the CDR3 reads CASSANPGTYNSPLHF. DNA for the CDR3: TGTGCCAGCAGTGCTAACCCCGGGACCTATAATTCACCCCTCCACTTT. Looking up the rest from reference TRBV2 and TRBJ1-6 gives the full variable domain: EPEVTQTPSHQVTQMGQEVILRCVPISNHLYFYWYRQILGQKVEFLVSFYNNEISEKSEIFDDQFSVERPDGSNFTLKIRSTKLEDSAMYFCASSANPGTYNSPLHFGNGTRLTVT.

The CDR3 nucleotides read TGTGCCAGCAGCTTAGAAAGCGGGGGCCAAGAGACCCAGTACTTC. Encoded protein: CASSLESGGQETQYF. The chain links TRBV11-2 to TRBJ2-5; 8 positions agree with TRBD2. The V and J ends lost 0 bases and 1 base, in that order; junction bases with no gene match: 1. This CDR3 has 15 amino acids. Per germline, CDR1 SGHAT and CDR2 FQNNGV.

The V and J genes are TRBV24-1 and TRBJ2-1; no clear D. The germline CDR1 and CDR2 sequences are KGHDR and SFDVKD. Trimming pared 2 bases from V and 7 bases from J, leaving 8 bases between. This CDR3 is built from 13 residues. CDR3 region: CATSDSDSNEQFF. CDR3 sequence (DNA): TGTGCCACCAGTGATTCTGACTCGAATGAGCAGTTCTTC.

The chain has TRBV25-1 and TRBJ1-1; D may be TRBD1 (5 bases). Trimming pared 4 bases from V and 1 base from J, leaving 10 bases between. The CDR3 is 14 amino acids. Looked up from germline, CDR1 is MGHDK and CDR2 is SYGVNS. CDR3 bases: TGTGCCAGCAGTGCCTTGGGGCCGAACACTGAAGCTTTCTTT. It is translated as CASSALGPNTEAFF.

This sequence joins TRBV27 and TRBJ2-3, with 11 bases aligning to TRBD2. Germline lookup yields CDR1 MNHEY and CDR2 SMNVEV (reference sequence). There are 14 residues in the CDR3. V was pared by 6 bases and J by 5 bases, with 4 bases of the junction left unmatched. The CDR3 DNA reads as TGTGCCAGCAGCTTACTAGCGGGAGAAGATACGCAGTATTTT. Encoded protein: CASSLLAGEDTQYF.

This chain links TRBV19 with TRBJ2-4; possibly TRBD1 for D (6 bases). CDR1 is LNHDA and CDR2 is SQIVND in the germline V gene (reference sequence). V lost 5 bases to trimming and J lost 3 bases, with 17 bases between them. This CDR3 region has 16 residues. The CDR3 DNA sequence: TGTGCCAGTAGTCCGTCACAGGGAAAGGACAAAAACATTCAGTACTTC. This codes for CASSPSQGKDKNIQYF.